These T cell receptor beta chains were read from a single sample in a study of human T cells and chemical hapten exposure. In TCRdb, the RACE reads were re-called with MiXCR into one record per CDR3 protein. The table shows about 40,000 distinct CDR3 sequences, with about 3.5% occurring only once. This sample comprised whole blood, obtained in connection with sensitization to the hapten diphenylcyclopropenone (DPC). The source of these receptors is a man aged 35 to 55 with alopecia areata. Some clones in this sample may be carry-over from other donors' samples. Each CDR3 is given with its conserved first and last residue. A D gene is named only where the DNA matches it firmly. The listing skips clone size in some rows; elsewhere it reads once, few, many or a size class.

v_gene	d_gene	abundance	j_gene	CDR3aa	CDR3nt
TRBV5-1	TRBD1	many	TRBJ2-7	CASSLKTGVDEQYF	TGCGCCAGCAGCTTGAAGACAGGGGTAGACGAGCAGTACTTC
TRBV19	TRBD2	many	TRBJ2-5	CASRLAGGPQETQYF	TGTGCCAGTAGACTAGCGGGAGGGCCTCAAGAGACCCAGTACTTC
TRBV6-2/TRBV6-3	-	many	TRBJ2-3	CASSYSIETVTSTDTQYF	TGTGCCAGCAGTTACTCTATCGAGACAGTGACTAGCACAGATACGCAGTATTTT
TRBV9	TRBD1	many	TRBJ1-2	CASSQAGTANYGYTF	TGTGCCAGCAGCCAGGCCGGGACAGCTAACTATGGCTACACCTTC
TRBV5-1	TRBD1	-	TRBJ1-5	CASSLVGDRGNQPQHF	TGCGCCAGCAGCTTGGTCGGGGACAGAGGTAACCAGCCCCAGCATTTT
TRBV13	-	many	TRBJ1-2	CATGEGENGYTF	TGTGCCACGGGAGAAGGGGAGAATGGCTACACCTTC
TRBV5-1	TRBD1	many	TRBJ2-2	CASSPGTGIGTGELFF	TGCGCCAGCAGCCCCGGGACAGGGATCGGCACCGGGGAGCTGTTTTTT
TRBV9	TRBD1	few	TRBJ1-1	CASSVEEGAFTEAFF	TGTGCCAGCAGCGTAGAGGAGGGGGCCTTCACTGAAGCTTTCTTT
TRBV9	-	-	TRBJ1-3	CASSVDRSGNTIYF	TGTGCCAGCAGCGTAGACCGATCTGGAAACACCATATATTTT
TRBV7-9	-	many	TRBJ2-7	CASSLALGYEQYF	TGTGCCAGCAGCTTAGCTTTGGGTTACGAGCAGTACTTC
TRBV10-3	-	many	TRBJ2-7	CAISLGHQTYEQYF	TGTGCCATCAGCCTCGGACACCAAACCTACGAGCAGTACTTC
TRBV27	TRBD1	many	TRBJ2-7	CASSPPGTGLHEQYF	TGTGCCAGCAGTCCCCCCGGGACAGGGCTGCACGAGCAGTACTTC
TRBV30	TRBD1	-	TRBJ1-2	CAWATGTGDYGYTF	TGTGCCTGGGCCACCGGGACAGGAGACTATGGCTACACCTTC
TRBV21-1	-	many	TRBJ1-6	CASSNHPLDRAYNSPLHF	TGTGCCAGCAGCAATCACCCGTTGGACAGGGCCTATAATTCACCCCTCCACTTT
TRBV25-1	TRBD2	many	TRBJ2-1	CASSEGTSGSNEQFF	TGTGCCAGCAGTGAAGGGACTAGCGGGAGTAATGAGCAGTTCTTC
TRBV19	-	many	TRBJ2-5	CASSSQYQETQYF	TGTGCCAGTAGTAGCCAATACCAAGAGACCCAGTACTTC
TRBV6-2/TRBV6-3	TRBD2	many	TRBJ2-1	CASSPGLAGAVVYNEQFF	TGTGCCAGCAGCCCGGGACTAGCGGGAGCGGTTGTATACAATGAGCAGTTCTTC
TRBV30	-	few	TRBJ2-3	CAWSVGSTDTQYF	TGTGCCTGGAGTGTTGGTAGCACAGATACGCAGTATTTT
TRBV12-3/TRBV12-4	-	-	TRBJ1-1	CASSEQGRSEAFF	TGTGCCAGCAGCGAACAGGGACGGAGTGAAGCTTTCTTT
TRBV20-1	-	many	TRBJ1-1	CSASKGLITNTEAFF	TGCAGTGCTAGTAAAGGCCTTATTACGAACACTGAAGCTTTCTTT
TRBV20-1	TRBD1	many	TRBJ2-7	CSARRTGSTYEQYF	TGCAGTGCTAGGCGGACAGGAAGTACCTACGAGCAGTACTTC
TRBV6-5	-	many	TRBJ1-6	CASSPMSRSPLHF	TGTGCCAGCAGTCCCATGTCTCGGTCACCCCTCCACTTT
TRBV24-1	-	few	TRBJ2-5	CATSRGGETQYF	TGTGCCACCAGTCGGGGTGGAGAGACCCAGTACTTC
TRBV12-3/TRBV12-4	TRBD1	many	TRBJ2-5	CASLEQGGETQYF	TGTGCCAGTCTGGAACAGGGGGGAGAGACCCAGTACTTC
TRBV7-8	-	many	TRBJ2-7	CASSHLGTTYEQYF	TGTGCCAGCAGCCACCTCGGGACAACCTACGAGCAGTACTTC
TRBV28	-	-	TRBJ1-5	CASVEGNQPQHF	TGTGCCAGCGTAGAGGGGAATCAGCCCCAGCATTTT
TRBV15	TRBD1	-	TRBJ1-2	CATSRDSQGAWGYTF	TGTGCCACCAGCAGAGATTCACAGGGGGCATGGGGCTACACCTTC
TRBV28	-	few	TRBJ2-2	CASDPDGNTGELFF	TGTGCCAGCGACCCGGACGGGAACACCGGGGAGCTGTTTTTT
TRBV19	TRBD2	many	TRBJ2-7	CASTAGGHSYEQYF	TGTGCCAGTACGGCGGGGGGCCACTCCTACGAGCAGTACTTC
TRBV15	-	many	TRBJ2-3	CATSIPQTDTQYF	TGTGCCACCAGCATTCCCCAGACAGATACGCAGTATTTT